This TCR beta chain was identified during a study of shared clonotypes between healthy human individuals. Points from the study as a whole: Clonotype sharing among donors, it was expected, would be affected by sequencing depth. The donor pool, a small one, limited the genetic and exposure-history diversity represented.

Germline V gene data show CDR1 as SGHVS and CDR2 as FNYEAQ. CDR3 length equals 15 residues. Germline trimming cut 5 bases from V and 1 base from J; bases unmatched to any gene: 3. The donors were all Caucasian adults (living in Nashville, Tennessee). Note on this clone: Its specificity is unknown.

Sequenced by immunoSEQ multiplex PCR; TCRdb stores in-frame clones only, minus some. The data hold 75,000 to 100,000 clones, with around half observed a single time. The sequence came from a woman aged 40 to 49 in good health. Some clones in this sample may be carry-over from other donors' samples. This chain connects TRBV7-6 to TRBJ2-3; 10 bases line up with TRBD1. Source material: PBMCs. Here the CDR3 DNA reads TGTGCCAGCAGCACCGGGACAGGGGGCACAGATACGCAGTATTTT. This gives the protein CASSTGTGGTDTQYF. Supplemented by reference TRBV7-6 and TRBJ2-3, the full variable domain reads GAGVSQSPRYKVTKRGQDVALRCDPISGHVSLYWYRQALGQGPEFLTYFNYEAQQDKSGLPNDRFSAERPEGSISTLTIQRTEQRDSAMYRCASSTGTGGTDTQYFGPGTRLTVL.